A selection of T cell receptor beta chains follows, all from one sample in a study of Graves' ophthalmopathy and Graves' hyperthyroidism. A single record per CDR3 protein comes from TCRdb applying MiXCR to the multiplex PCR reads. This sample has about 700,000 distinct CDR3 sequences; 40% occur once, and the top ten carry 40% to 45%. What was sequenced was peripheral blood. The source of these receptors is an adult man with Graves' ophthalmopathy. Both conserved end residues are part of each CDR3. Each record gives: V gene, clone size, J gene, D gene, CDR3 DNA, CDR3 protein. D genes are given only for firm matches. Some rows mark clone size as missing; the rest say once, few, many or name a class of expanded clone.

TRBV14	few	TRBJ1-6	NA	TGTGCCAGCAGCCAACGGACAAATAATTCACCCCTCCACTTT	CASSQRTNNSPLHF
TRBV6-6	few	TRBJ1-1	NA	TGTGCCAGCAGACCCGGGGGGCGCAGGAACACTGAAGCTTTCTTT	CASRPGGRRNTEAFF
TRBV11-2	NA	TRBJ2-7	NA	TGTGCCAGCAGCCCGCGCAGGGGTTTAGGCTACGAGCAGTACTTC	CASSPRRGLGYEQYF
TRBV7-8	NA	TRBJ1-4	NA	TGTGCCAGCAGCCCAAAGGGGACATTAGGTAATGAAAAACTGTTTTTT	CASSPKGTLGNEKLFF
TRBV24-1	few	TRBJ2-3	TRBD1	TGTGCCACCAGTGACCCAGGGGGTGATCGCTCCACAGATACGCAGTATTTT	CATSDPGGDRSTDTQYF
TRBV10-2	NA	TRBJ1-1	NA	TGCGCCAGCAGACAAAGGGGGTTTGAAGCTTTCTTT	CASRQRGFEAFF
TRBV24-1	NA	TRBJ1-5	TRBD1	TGTGCCAGCAGTTACCCTGACAGGGGTGGCAATCAGCCCCAGCATTTT	CASSYPDRGGNQPQHF
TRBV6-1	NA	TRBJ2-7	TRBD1	TGTGCCAGCAGGGGACAGGGGGCTCGGGAGCAGTACTTC	CASRGQGAREQYF
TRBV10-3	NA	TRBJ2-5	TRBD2	TGTGCCATCAGCCCAGCCGGGACTAGCGACGAAGAGACCCAGTACTTC	CAISPAGTSDEETQYF
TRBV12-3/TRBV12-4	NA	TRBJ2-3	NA	TGTGCCAGCAGCACCTTGGGTGGATTGGACACAGATACGCAGTATTTT	CASSTLGGLDTDTQYF
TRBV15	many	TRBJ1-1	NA	TGTGCCACCAGCAGAGATAGGGTCATGAACACTGAAGCTTTCTTT	CATSRDRVMNTEAFF
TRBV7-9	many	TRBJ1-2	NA	TGTGCCAGCAGCTTAAAACAGGGTGTGGGCTACACCTTC	CASSLKQGVGYTF
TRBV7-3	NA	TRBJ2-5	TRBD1	TGTGCCAGCAGCCTGGGGACAGGGGGGGAGGGGGAGACCCAGTACTTC	CASSLGTGGEGETQYF
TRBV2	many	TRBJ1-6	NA	TGTGCCAGCAGTGCCCGAAGGGAAGTCGGTTCACCCCTCCACTTT	CASSARREVGSPLHF
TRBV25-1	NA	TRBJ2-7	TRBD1	TGTGCCAGCAGTGCCCCCGGGACAGGGGAGGGGTACGAGCAGTACTTC	CASSAPGTGEGYEQYF
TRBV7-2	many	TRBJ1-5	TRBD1	TGTGCCAGCAGCTCAGGGGACAGGGGGCATCAGCCCCAGCATTTT	CASSSGDRGHQPQHF
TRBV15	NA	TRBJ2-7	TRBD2	TGTGCCAGCACCATCCATAGCGGGGGGATCTTCTACGAGCAGTACTTC	CASTIHSGGIFYEQYF
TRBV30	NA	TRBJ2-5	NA	TGTGCCTGGAGTAGACAGCGACAAGAGACCCAGTACTTC	CAWSRQRQETQYF
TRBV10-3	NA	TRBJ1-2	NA	TGTGCCAGTAGGCCTGCCGGGACAAACTATGGCTACACCTTC	CASRPAGTNYGYTF
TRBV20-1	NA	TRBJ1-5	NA	TGCAGTGGTGGGTCGAGGGAGGAACAGCCCCAGCATTTT	CSGGSREEQPQHF
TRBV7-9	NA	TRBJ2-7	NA	TGTGCCAGCAGCTTTCTTCCCTTCTCCTACGAGCAGTACTTC	CASSFLPFSYEQYF
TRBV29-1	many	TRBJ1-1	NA	TGCAGCGCGGCCGAGGGTGTAAGCACTGAAGCTTTCTTT	CSAAEGVSTEAFF
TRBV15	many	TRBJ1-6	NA	TGTGCCACCAGCAGGGACATTTTTAATTCACCCCTCCACTTT	CATSRDIFNSPLHF